The 15 T cell receptor beta chains in this list originate from one sample, sequenced in a study of blood T cells in healthy people across ages. A second PCR of roughly 7 to 11 cycles used a sample-barcoded 5' primer and a J-beta primer mix. TCRdb redid the calling of the 5' RACE reads with MiXCR, one entry per CDR3 protein. The sample lists some 860,000 distinct CDR3 sequences, around 50% occurring once. Input material: blood. Receptor source: a middle-aged man in good health.

Of note for this clonotype: The junction and the germline gene differ at one end; a read error may be behind it. The chain joins TRBV18 to TRBJ1-1; D uncertain. CDR3 length: 16 residues. CDR1 and CDR2 from the germline V gene are KGHSH and LQKENI. The CDR3 DNA is TGTGCCAACTCACCGGTGGCAGGTTCTCCGAACACTGAAGCTTTCTTT. Translating it yields CANSPVAGSPNTEAFF.

This clonotype was detected only a few times. The genes are TRBV25-1 and TRBJ2-5; D is unclear. In germline, CDR1 is MGHDK, CDR2 SYGVNS. V shed 4 bases and J shed 5 bases, with 5 bases lying between them. The CDR3 length is 11 residues. The CDR3: CASSGAETQYF. The CDR3, as DNA: TGTGCCAGCAGTGGTGCGGAGACCCAGTACTTC.

The V and J genes are TRBV28 and TRBJ1-5; the D is unclear. The CDR3 has 13 residues. Trimming took off 6 bases at V and 0 bases at J, with 6 bases between the two ends. Per germline, CDR1 MDHEN and CDR2 SYDVKM. The DNA for the CDR3 is TGTGCCAGCAGGCTGGATAGCAATCAGCCCCAGCATTTT. Translation: CASRLDSNQPQHF. Filled out from reference TRBV28 and TRBJ1-5, the complete variable domain reads DVKVTQSSRYLVKRTGEKVFLECVQDMDHENMFWYRQDPGLGLRLIYFSYDVKMKEKGDIPEGYSVSREKKERFSLILESASTNQTSMYLCASRLDSNQPQHFGDGTRLSIL.

This chain uses TRBV20-1 with TRBJ2-1; 9 bases are a match to TRBD1. J was trimmed by 1 base and V by 6 bases; bases with no gene match: 19. The V gene's germline CDR1 is DFQATT and CDR2 SNEGSKA (reference sequence). The CDR3 is 19 amino acids. CDR3 sequence: CSAPPFAGTGYSSYNEQFF. For the CDR3, the DNA is TGCAGTGCCCCCCCCTTCGCGGGGACAGGGTATTCATCCTACAATGAGCAGTTCTTC.

The V gene is TRBV7-2, the J gene TRBJ1-4; D is ambiguous. CDR3 length: 15 amino acids. Per germline, CDR1 SGHTA and CDR2 FQGNSA. Trimming removed 3 bases at V and 4 bases at J, with 12 bases between. CDR3 sequence (DNA): TGTGCCAGCAGCTTTTTCAGGTTGGGTAATGAAAAACTGTTTTTT. It specifies CASSFFRLGNEKLFF.

The chain has TRBV25-1 and TRBJ1-6, with a weak D call TRBD1 (5 bases). Germline CDR1 and CDR2: MGHDK and SYGVNS. This CDR3 has 15 amino acids. V dropped 2 bases and J dropped 7 bases, with 12 bases sitting between them. In nucleotides, the CDR3 is TGTGCCAGCAGTGAAGCAGGGTCTGGGAATTCACCCCTCCACTTT. Translated, it gives CASSEAGSGNSPLHF.

The chain employs TRBV6-2 or TRBV6-3 and TRBJ1-5; perhaps TRBD1 as D (6 bases). The germline CDR1 and CDR2 sequences are MNHEY and SVGEGT. V was pared by 5 bases and J by 3 bases, with 14 bases between. This CDR3 spans 15 amino acids. The CDR3, as DNA: TGTGCCAGCAGTCCCCGACAGGCGCACAATCAGCCCCAGCATTTT. Its translation: CASSPRQAHNQPQHF.

The CDR3 loop reads CAISPDRGDEQFF. As DNA, the CDR3 is TGTGCCATCAGTCCCGACAGGGGAGATGAGCAGTTCTTC. The V and J genes are TRBV10-3 and TRBJ2-1; 8 nucleotides align to TRBD1. The CDR3 spans 13 residues. Looked up from germline, CDR1 is ENHRY and CDR2 is SYGVKD. The ends lost 5 bases at V and 8 bases at J; junction bases unmatched: 5.

This sequence joins TRBV28 and TRBJ1-2, with no clear D. Germline V CDR1 and CDR2: MDHEN, SYDVKM. This CDR3 spans 16 amino acids. V was shortened by 6 bases and J by 3 bases, with 20 bases between the two germline ends. CDR3 coding DNA: TGTGCCAGCAGCTGGAGTGAGGGCCAGGCGGACTATGGCTACACCTTC. Residues: CASSWSEGQADYGYTF.

The J gene is TRBJ2-5, the V gene TRBV15; 10 nucleotides match TRBD1. The germline V gene encodes CDR1 LNHNV and CDR2 YYDKDF (reference sequence). Unmatched junction bases numbered 14, after V lost 2 bases and J lost 11 bases. This CDR3 contains 16 residues. This CDR3 reads CATSRPGTGDTYKQYF. Written as DNA, the CDR3 is TGTGCCACCAGCAGACCCGGGACAGGGGACACCTACAAGCAGTACTTC.

The table lists this clonotype with a few counts. V gene TRBV29-1 combines with J gene TRBJ2-3; 10 bases map to TRBD1. Losses at the gene ends were 4 bases for V and 5 bases for J; bases not matched to a gene: 6. Germline V lookup: CDR1 SQVTM, CDR2 ANQGSEA. CDR3 length: 14 residues. The CDR3 spells CSVGETGGRDTQYF. The CDR3, as DNA: TGCAGCGTTGGTGAGACAGGGGGCAGAGATACGCAGTATTTT.

This clonotype was counted a few times. The CDR3 DNA reads as TGTGCCAGCAAAGGGGGGATTAATGAAAAACTGTTTTTT. It is translated as CASKGGINEKLFF. The rearrangement links TRBV7-8 to TRBJ1-4; weak D call: TRBD1 (6 bases). The CDR3 runs 13 residues. V shed 7 bases and J shed 4 bases, with 10 bases lying between them. Germline V gene sequence: CDR1 SGHVS, CDR2 FQNEAQ. Variable domain in full (rest from reference TRBV7-8 and TRBJ1-4): GAGVSQSPRYKVAKRGQDVALRCDPISGHVSLFWYQQALGQGPEFLTYFQNEAQLDKSGLPSDRFFAERPEGSVSTLKIQRTQQEDSAVYLCASKGGINEKLFFGSGTQLSVL.

J is TRBJ2-7 and V is TRBV2; a possible D gene is TRBD2 (6 bases). Trimming pared 6 bases from V and 0 bases from J, leaving 12 bases between. This CDR3 comprises 14 residues. Germline V gives CDR1 SNHLY, CDR2 FYNNEI. In DNA, the CDR3 is TGTGCCAGCAGCCAGCGGGTTAGCTCCTACGAGCAGTACTTC. It codes for CASSQRVSSYEQYF.

This clonotype came up a few times. This chain connects TRBV9 to TRBJ2-7; 7 bases align to TRBD2. Germline CDR1 and CDR2: SGDLS and YYNGEE. The CDR3 has 14 amino acids. V shed 0 bases and J 3 bases; nucleotides not matched to a gene: 3. CDR3 protein: CASSVGGRGYEQYF. For the CDR3, the DNA is TGTGCCAGCAGCGTAGGCGGGAGAGGCTACGAGCAGTACTTC.

The V call is TRBV7-2, the J call TRBJ2-1; TRBD2 matches 14 bases. Per germline, CDR1 SGHTA and CDR2 FQGNSA. This CDR3 is built from 15 residues. V shed 7 bases, J shed 9 bases, and the junction held 8 bases outside the gene matches. This CDR3 reads CASNGLAGGGGEQFF. The CDR3 DNA reads as TGTGCCAGCAACGGACTAGCGGGAGGTGGTGGTGAGCAGTTCTTC.